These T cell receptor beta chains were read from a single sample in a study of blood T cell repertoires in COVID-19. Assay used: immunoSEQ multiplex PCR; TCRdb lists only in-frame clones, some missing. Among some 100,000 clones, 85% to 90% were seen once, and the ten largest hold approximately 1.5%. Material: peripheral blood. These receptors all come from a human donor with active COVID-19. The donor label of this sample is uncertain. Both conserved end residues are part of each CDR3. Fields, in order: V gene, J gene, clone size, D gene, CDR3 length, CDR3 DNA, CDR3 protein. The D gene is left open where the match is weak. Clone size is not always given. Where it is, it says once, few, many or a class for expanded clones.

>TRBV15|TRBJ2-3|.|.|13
TGTGCCACCAGCAGAGTCTACACAGATACGCAGTATTTT
CATSRVYTDTQYF
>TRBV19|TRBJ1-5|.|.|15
TGTGCCAGTAGTATAGATCCCGGGTCCAATCAGCCCCAGCATTTT
CASSIDPGSNQPQHF
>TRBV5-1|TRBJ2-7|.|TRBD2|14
TGCGCCAGCAGCTCGTTAGCGGGGGACTACGAGCAGTACTTC
CASSSLAGDYEQYF
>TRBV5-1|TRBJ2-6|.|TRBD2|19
TGCGCCAGCAGCTCTACATCACTAGCGGGGCTCTCTGGGGCCAACGTCCTGACTTTC
CASSSTSLAGLSGANVLTF
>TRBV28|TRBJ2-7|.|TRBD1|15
TGTGCCAGCACCCCAAACGAAGAGGGGGCTTACGAGCAGTACTTC
CASTPNEEGAYEQYF
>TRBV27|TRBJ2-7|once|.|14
TGTGCCAGCAGTTTAGGGCTGTCTGACTACGAGCAGTACTTC
CASSLGLSDYEQYF
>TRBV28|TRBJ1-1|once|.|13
TGTGCCAGCAGTTTATCCGGGGGCACTGAAGCTTTCTTT
CASSLSGGTEAFF
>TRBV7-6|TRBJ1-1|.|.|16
TGTGCCAGCAGCTTAGTAAGCGACCCCATGAACACTGAAGCTTTCTTT
CASSLVSDPMNTEAFF
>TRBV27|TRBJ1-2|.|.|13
TGTGCCAGCAGTTTAACAGAGAACTATGGCTACACCTTC
CASSLTENYGYTF
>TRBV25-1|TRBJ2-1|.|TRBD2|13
TGTGCCAGCAGTGACTGGCGGGGGGATGAGCAGTTCTTC
CASSDWRGDEQFF